Listed here are 6 T cell receptor beta chains from one sample, sequenced in a study of T cells in Graves' hyperthyroidism and ophthalmopathy. There were TCR beta CDR3 regions amplified from RNA transcripts. Initially, a first-round RT-PCR of the TCR CDR3 employed the HTBI primer set. Using its own MiXCR run on the multiplex PCR reads, TCRdb lists one record per CDR3 protein. This table holds around 400,000 distinct CDR3 sequences, 25% found once. Sequenced sample: blood. All receptors derive from a man in his forties or fifties with Graves' hyperthyroidism.

This clonotype was counted between two and nine times. The chain recombines TRBV5-1 with TRBJ2-1, with a weak D call TRBD2 (5 bases). CDR1 and CDR2 (germline): SGHRS, YFSETQ. The CDR3 runs 14 residues. The germline V and J ends were trimmed by 4 bases and 0 bases, with 8 bases remaining between them. The CDR3 protein is CASSAGSSYNEQFF. In DNA, the CDR3 is TGCGCCAGCAGCGCTGGGAGCTCCTACAATGAGCAGTTCTTC.

This clonotype was detected a few times. This chain uses TRBV12-5 with TRBJ1-1, with D perhaps matching TRBD1 (5 bases). The CDR3 sequence is 15 residues long. V was shortened by 4 bases and J by 7 bases, with 19 bases between the two germline ends. The germline gives CDR1 LGHNT, CDR2 FRNRAP. CDR3 sequence reads: CASGSPGQGKSEAFF. Written as DNA, the CDR3 is TGTGCTAGTGGTTCCCCCGGGCAGGGAAAAAGTGAAGCTTTCTTT.

This sequence joins TRBV3-1 and TRBJ1-1; D is uncertain. The CDR3 contains 13 residues. V was trimmed by 3 bases and J by 1 base, leaving 6 bases between them. Germline loops: CDR1 LGHDT, CDR2 YNNKEL (reference sequence). CDR3 in amino acids: CASSQRANTEAFF. DNA for the CDR3: TGTGCCAGCAGCCAGCGCGCGAACACTGAAGCTTTCTTT.

The V gene is TRBV27, the J gene TRBJ2-7; the match to TRBD1 covers 8 bases. Germline V gene sequence: CDR1 MNHEY, CDR2 SMNVEV (reference sequence). The CDR3 runs 14 residues. V lost 8 bases and J lost 2; bases outside the gene matches: 8. Written as DNA, the CDR3 is TGTGCCAGCGGTGACAGGGGACGGACCTACGAGCAGTACTTC. Protein: CASGDRGRTYEQYF.

This sequence joins TRBV12-3 or TRBV12-4 and TRBJ1-1; possibly TRBD1 for D (5 bases). V was clipped by 5 bases and J by 4 bases, with 14 bases between them. The CDR3 extends over 14 amino acids. This CDR3 is CASSQLTARTEAFF. DNA for the CDR3: TGTGCCAGCAGTCAATTGACAGCGCGCACTGAAGCTTTCTTT.

This clonotype was detected only a few times. This chain links TRBV6-1 with TRBJ2-1, with D perhaps matching TRBD1 (6 bases). The germline V gene has CDR1 MNHNS and CDR2 SASEGT. The CDR3 has 17 amino acids. V was cut by 10 bases and J by 7 bases, with 29 bases left in between. The CDR3 is CATSETVYRTVGNEQFF. CDR3 coding DNA: TGTGCCACCTCCGAAACAGTTTATAGGACAGTTGGGAATGAGCAGTTCTTC.